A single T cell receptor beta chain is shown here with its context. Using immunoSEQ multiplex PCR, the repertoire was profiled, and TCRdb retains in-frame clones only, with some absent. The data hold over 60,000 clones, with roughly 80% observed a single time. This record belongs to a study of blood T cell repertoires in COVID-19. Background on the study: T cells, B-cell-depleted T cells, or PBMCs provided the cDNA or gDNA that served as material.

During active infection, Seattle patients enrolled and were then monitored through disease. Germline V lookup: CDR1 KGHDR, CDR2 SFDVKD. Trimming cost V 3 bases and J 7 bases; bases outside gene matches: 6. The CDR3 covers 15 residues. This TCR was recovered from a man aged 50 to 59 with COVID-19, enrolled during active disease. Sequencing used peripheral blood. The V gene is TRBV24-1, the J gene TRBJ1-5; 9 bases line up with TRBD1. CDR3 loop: CATSDGGTGLQPQHF. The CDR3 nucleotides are TGTGCCACCAGTGATGGGGGGACAGGGCTACAGCCCCAGCATTTT.